This T cell receptor (beta chain) was observed in a study of CD4 T cells in relation to SARS-CoV-2 and coronaviruses. Measured with immunoSEQ multiplex PCR; TCRdb has only the in-frame clones, and not every one. The sample has approximately 64,000 clones, over 90% seen once; the top ten hold around 0.13%. The germline CDR1 and CDR2 sequences are KGHDR and SFDVKD. The length of the CDR3 is 17 residues. V lost 5 bases and J lost 0; bases outside the gene matches: 11. Unexposed donor CD4+ T cells date from about 2010-2018, before the COVID-19 pandemic. This clone was seen a single time. The material sequenced was naive CD4+ T cells from PBMCs. Subset reported: naive CD4+ T cells isolated by negative enrichment. This sequence joins TRBV24-1 and TRBJ1-1, with 7 bases that match TRBD1. This clonotype was obtained from a human donor in good health. The CDR3 nucleotides read TGTGCCACCAGTGCAAAAACAGGGGATTCCATGAACACTGAAGCTTTCTTT. Translation: CATSAKTGDSMNTEAFF.